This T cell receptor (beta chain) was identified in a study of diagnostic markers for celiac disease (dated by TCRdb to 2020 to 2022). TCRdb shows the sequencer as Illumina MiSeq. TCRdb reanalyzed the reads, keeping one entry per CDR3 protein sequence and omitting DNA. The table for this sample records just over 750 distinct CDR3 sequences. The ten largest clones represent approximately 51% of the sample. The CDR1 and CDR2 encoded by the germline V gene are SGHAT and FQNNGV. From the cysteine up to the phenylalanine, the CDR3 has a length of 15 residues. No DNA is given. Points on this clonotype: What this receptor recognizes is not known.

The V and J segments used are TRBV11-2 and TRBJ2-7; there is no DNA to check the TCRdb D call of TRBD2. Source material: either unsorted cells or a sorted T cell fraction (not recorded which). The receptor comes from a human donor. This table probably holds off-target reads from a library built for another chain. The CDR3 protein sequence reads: CASSLEAGLSYEQYF.